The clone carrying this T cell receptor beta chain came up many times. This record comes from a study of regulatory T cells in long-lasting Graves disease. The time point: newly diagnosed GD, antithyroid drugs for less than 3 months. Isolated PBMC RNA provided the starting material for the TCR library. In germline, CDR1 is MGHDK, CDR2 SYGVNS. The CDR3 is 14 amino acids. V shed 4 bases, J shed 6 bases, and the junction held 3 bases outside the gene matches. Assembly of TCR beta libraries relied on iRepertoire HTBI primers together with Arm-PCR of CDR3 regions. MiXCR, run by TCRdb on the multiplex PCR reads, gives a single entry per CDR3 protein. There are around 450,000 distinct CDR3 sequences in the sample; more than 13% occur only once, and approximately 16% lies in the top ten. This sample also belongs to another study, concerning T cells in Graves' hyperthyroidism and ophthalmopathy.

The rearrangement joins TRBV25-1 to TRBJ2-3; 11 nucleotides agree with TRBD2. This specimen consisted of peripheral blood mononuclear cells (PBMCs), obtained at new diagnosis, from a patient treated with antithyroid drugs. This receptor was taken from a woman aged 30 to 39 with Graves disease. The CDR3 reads CASSASGRSDTQYF. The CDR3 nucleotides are TGTGCCAGCAGTGCTAGCGGGAGGAGTGATACGCAGTATTTT.